This TCR beta chain emerged from a study of lymphopenia after photon versus proton radiotherapy. Looked up from germline, CDR1 is MGHRA and CDR2 is YSYEKL. V dropped 3 bases and J dropped 9 bases, with 9 bases sitting between them. CDR3 length equals 12 residues. Here immunoSEQ multiplex PCR was the method, and the copy in TCRdb shows in-frame clones only, minus some. Among around 25,000 clones listed, about 88% were seen once. With respect to this clone: The antigen remains undetermined.

Study-level points and caveats: Survival link was tested only in deceased patients; proton benefit remains a possibility. Under photons, naive T cells and diversity fell while effector/memory populations rose.

This receptor was obtained from a woman aged 45 to 65 with cholangiocarcinoma. The genes are TRBV4-1 and TRBJ1-5; D is uncertain. Specimen: peripheral blood, collected from a patient treated with photon-based radiotherapy. CDR3 sequence (DNA): TGCGCCAGCAGCCAGATCGGTTGGCCCCAGCATTTT. Translating it yields CASSQIGWPQHF.